These 7 T cell receptor beta chains came from one sample sequenced in a study of chemoradiotherapy in HPV16-positive cancers. Data came from immunoSEQ multiplex PCR; TCRdb stores just in-frame clones and leaves some out. Of roughly 8,000 clones in the sample, 55% to 75% were seen once. The specimen was taken from a patient who underwent chemoradiotherapy. The receptors were sampled from a human donor with HPV-associated anogenital cancer.

This clone has only a few counts. V is TRBV6-1 and J is TRBJ1-4; D gene ambiguous. The CDR3 extends over 15 amino acids. CDR1 is MNHNS and CDR2 is SASEGT in the germline V gene. V shed 1 base and J shed 5 bases, with 11 bases lying between them. The CDR3 bases are TGTGCCAGCAGTGAAGGACGGCGAATAAATGAAAAACTGTTTTTT. It encodes CASSEGRRINEKLFF.

The chain uses TRBV12-5 and TRBJ2-7, with D perhaps TRBD1 (5 bases). Germline CDR1 reads LGHNT; CDR2 reads FRNRAP. Trimming stripped 6 bases from V and 6 bases from J, with 12 bases between. The length of the CDR3 is 12 residues. CDR3: CASGIDSSEQYF. CDR3 sequence (DNA): TGTGCTAGTGGAATCGACAGCAGCGAGCAGTACTTC.

V usage is TRBV7-8 and J usage is TRBJ2-6, with D possibly called TRBD1 or TRBD2 (5 bases each). This CDR3 has 16 residues. Trimming took off 1 base at V and 4 bases at J, with 11 bases between the two ends. Per the germline V gene, CDR1 is SGHVS and CDR2 is FQNEAQ. CDR3: CASSLGGATGANVLTF. Written as DNA, the CDR3 is TGTGCCAGCAGCTTAGGAGGGGCGACCGGGGCCAACGTCCTGACTTTC.

The chain joins TRBV7-2 to TRBJ2-2; D may be TRBD1 (6 bases). There are 13 residues in the CDR3. Germline CDR1 and CDR2: SGHTA and FQGNSA. Trimming shortened V by 5 bases and J by 7 bases, and 11 bases separated the two germline ends. CDR3: CASSPQTGGELFF. The CDR3 coding sequence is TGTGCCAGCAGCCCTCAGACAGGCGGGGAGCTGTTTTTT.

The chain employs TRBV28 and TRBJ1-5, with 9 bases lining up with TRBD1. In germline, CDR1 is MDHEN, CDR2 SYDVKM. This CDR3 spans 15 amino acids. The trim removed 1 base at V and 5 bases at J, leaving 3 bases unmatched. CDR3 coding DNA: TGTGCCAGCAGTTTATATGGGACAGGGTATCAGCCCCAGCATTTT. Its translation: CASSLYGTGYQPQHF.

The genes are TRBV9 and TRBJ2-2; TRBD1 matches at 7 bases. J was trimmed by 4 bases and V by 3 bases; bases with no gene match: 9. The CDR3 runs 16 residues. Per the germline V gene, CDR1 is SGDLS and CDR2 is YYNGEE. Here the CDR3 reads CASSGQGEVGTGELFF. The CDR3 DNA reads as TGTGCCAGCAGCGGACAGGGAGAAGTCGGCACCGGGGAGCTGTTTTTT.

This clone was detected a few times. The rearrangement links TRBV7-9 to TRBJ2-7; the D call may be TRBD1 or TRBD2 (7 bases each). The germline V gene encodes CDR1 SEHNR and CDR2 FQNEAQ (reference sequence). Between the trimmed V and J ends, which lost 6 bases and 5 bases, there was a span of 17 bases. CDR3 length: 14 residues. In nucleotides, the CDR3 is TGTGCCAGCAGATCAGGGGGGGAGGAAAACGAGCAGTACTTC. Translating gives CASRSGGEENEQYF.